The source of this TCR beta chain is a study of STAT3 mutations in large granular lymphocyte leukemia. The study's findings and limits: After therapy, about 35% of the 18 patients switched clonotypes, all new clones STAT3 wild type. Every T-cell large granular lymphocyte leukemia patient had at least one immunodominant TCR beta clonotype. No sample exists from the first appearance of each clone. Differing intervals and regimens complicate linking therapy response to clone burden.

Approximately 40,000 productive templates were obtained per sample on average. TCRdb's copy holds only in-frame clones and misses some; the assay was immunoSEQ multiplex PCR. The data show about 5,200 clones, 70% to 85% seen once. The CDR3 is made up of 15 amino acids. Germline V CDR1 and CDR2: MNHEY, SVGAGI. Trimming took 4 bases from V and 6 from J, leaving 19 bases between them. This clone was picked up a small number of times. Its antigen remains unknown. The chain recombines TRBV6-5 with TRBJ2-7, with D perhaps assigned TRBD1 or TRBD2 (5 bases each). The clonotype comes from a human donor with T large granular lymphocyte leukemia. Some clones in this sample may be carry-over from other donors' samples. Sequencing used PBMCs. Here the CDR3 reads CASSSGTAPLGEQYF. The CDR3 bases are TGTGCCAGCAGTTCCGGGACCGCCCCCTTAGGCGAGCAGTACTTC.